The entry below gives a single T cell receptor (beta chain) sequence along with its context. The CDR3 is 15 residues long. The germline gives CDR1 GTSNPN, CDR2 SVGIG (reference sequence). V dropped 5 bases and J dropped 6 bases, with 19 bases sitting between them. The data stem from a study of blood T cell repertoires in COVID-19. Study information: There were acute and convalescent COVID-19 samples, and they came from the United States, Italy and Spain.

In the original analysis: Reference gene primer amplification yielded estimated nucleated cell counts. Some clones are missing from TCRdb's copy, which holds only in-frame ones; the method was immunoSEQ multiplex PCR. V and J calls and clone size are copied from that table; D and trimming were computed from the DNA. Of about 200,000 clones in the sample, 65% to 85% were seen once. V and J are TRBV30 and TRBJ2-2; D may be TRBD2 (7 bases). The receptor was derived from a woman in her 30s who had been exposed to COVID-19. Sequenced material: PBMCs or T cells enriched from blood (not recorded which). CDR3: CAWEVGGARSGELFF. CDR3 DNA: TGTGCCTGGGAAGTTGGGGGGGCCCGGTCCGGGGAGCTGTTTTTT.